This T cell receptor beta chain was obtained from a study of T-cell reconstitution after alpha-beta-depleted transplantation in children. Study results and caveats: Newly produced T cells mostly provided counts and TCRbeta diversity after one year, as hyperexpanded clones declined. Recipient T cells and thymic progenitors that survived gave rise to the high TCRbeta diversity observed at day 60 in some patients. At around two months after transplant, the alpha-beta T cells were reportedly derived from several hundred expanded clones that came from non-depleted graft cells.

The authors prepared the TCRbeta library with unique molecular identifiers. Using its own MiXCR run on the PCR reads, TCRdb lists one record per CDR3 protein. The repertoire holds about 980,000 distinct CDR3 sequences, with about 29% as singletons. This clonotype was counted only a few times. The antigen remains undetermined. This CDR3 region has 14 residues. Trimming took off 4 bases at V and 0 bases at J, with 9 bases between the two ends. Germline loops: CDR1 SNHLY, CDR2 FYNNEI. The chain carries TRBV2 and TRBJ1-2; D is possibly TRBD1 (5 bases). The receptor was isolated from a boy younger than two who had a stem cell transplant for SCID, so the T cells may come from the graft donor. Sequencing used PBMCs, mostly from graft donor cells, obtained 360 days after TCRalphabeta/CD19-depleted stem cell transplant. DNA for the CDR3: TGTGCCAGCAGTGTTCGGGGCTCTAACTATGGCTACACCTTC. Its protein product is CASSVRGSNYGYTF.